The rows below give T cell receptor beta chains drawn from one sample of a study of low-dose radiotherapy and immunotherapy resistance in tumors. TCRdb itself ran the reads through MiXCR, one entry per CDR3 protein. There are roughly 40,000 distinct CDR3 sequences in the sample; 25% to 30% occur only once, and about a tenth lies in the top ten. Sequencing was performed on PBMCs, taken after low-dose radiotherapy plus immunotherapy. These receptors were obtained from a male donor with prostate cancer. The CDR3 runs from the conserved cysteine through the conserved F or W. The order of the fields is V gene, D gene, J gene, clone size, CDR3 DNA, CDR3 protein. D genes are given only for firm matches. Clone size is not always given. Where it is, it says once, few, many or a class for expanded clones.

V: TRBV20-1; D: TRBD2; J: TRBJ2-1; size: many; DNA: TGCAGTGCCCCGAGGGTGGGGGAGGGATCCTACAATGAGCAGTTCTTC; CDR3: CSAPRVGEGSYNEQFF
V: TRBV5-3; D: -; J: TRBJ1-2; size: many; DNA: TGTGCCAGCAGCTTAGCAGCAGACAGTAACTATGGCTACACCTTC; CDR3: CASSLAADSNYGYTF
V: TRBV2; D: TRBD1; J: TRBJ1-1; size: many; DNA: TGTGCCAGCACCCCGGACAGGAGGATGAACACTGAAGCTTTCTTT; CDR3: CASTPDRRMNTEAFF
V: TRBV5-6; D: -; J: TRBJ2-7; size: many; DNA: TGTGCCAGCAGCCTACCAGGACCTCCTGGCGAGCAGTACTTC; CDR3: CASSLPGPPGEQYF
V: TRBV2; D: TRBD1; J: TRBJ1-2; size: medium-sized; DNA: TGTGCCAGCAGTGAAGCGAGGACAGGGGTTGGCTACACCTTC; CDR3: CASSEARTGVGYTF
V: TRBV28; D: TRBD2; J: TRBJ2-1; size: -; DNA: TGTGCCAGCAGTTTACCCGGGACTAGCGGGAGGATTGTCGGGTTCGGTGAGCAGTTCTTC; CDR3: CASSLPGTSGRIVGFGEQFF
V: TRBV5-1; D: TRBD1; J: TRBJ1-3; size: few; DNA: TGCGCCAGCAGCCCGTGGACAGGGAAGATAGTCGGAAACACCATATATTTT; CDR3: CASSPWTGKIVGNTIYF
V: TRBV13; D: -; J: TRBJ1-3; size: -; DNA: TGTGCCAGCAGGACTGGAGACTCTGGAAACACCATATATTTT; CDR3: CASRTGDSGNTIYF
V: TRBV29-1; D: TRBD1; J: TRBJ2-2; size: many; DNA: TGCAGCGTTGCCATTTCAGGGGGCAACACCGGGGAGCTGTTTTTT; CDR3: CSVAISGGNTGELFF
V: TRBV29-1; D: -; J: TRBJ2-7; size: many; DNA: TGCAGCGTTTTGGACAGCTACGAGCAGTACTTC; CDR3: CSVLDSYEQYF
V: TRBV20-1; D: TRBD2; J: TRBJ2-2; size: -; DNA: TGCAGTGCTAGAGATAGCCAGCGGGGGGGCCGGGGCGGGGAGCTGTTTTTT; CDR3: CSARDSQRGGRGGELFF
V: TRBV20-1; D: -; J: TRBJ2-1; size: medium-sized; DNA: TGCAGTGCTAGAGGTCCCGATGAGCAGTTCTTC; CDR3: CSARGPDEQFF
V: TRBV29-1; D: -; J: TRBJ2-6; size: many; DNA: TGCAGCGTTGAAGATAATAACTCTGGGGCCAACGTCCTGACTTTC; CDR3: CSVEDNNSGANVLTF
V: TRBV29-1; D: -; J: TRBJ1-1; size: -; DNA: TGCAGCGTTTTTTTTGGGGGCATGAACACTGAAGCTTTCTTT; CDR3: CSVFFGGMNTEAFF
V: TRBV12-5; D: -; J: TRBJ1-2; size: -; DNA: TGTGCTAGTGGTCCACCAAGGGACTATGGCTACACCTTC; CDR3: CASGPPRDYGYTF
V: TRBV2; D: TRBD1; J: TRBJ1-4; size: many; DNA: TGTGCCAGCAGCGGACAGGGCAGGACTAATGAAAAACTGTTTTTT; CDR3: CASSGQGRTNEKLFF